The rows below give T cell receptor beta chains drawn from one sample of a study of T cells after yellow fever vaccination. TCRdb fed the 5' RACE reads into MiXCR, producing one record per CDR3 protein. The profile shows 110,000 or so distinct CDR3 sequences, about 7.8% of them singletons. Sequencing used CD4+ T cells sorted from PBMCs, obtained about 49 days after the first yellow fever vaccination. These receptors were obtained from a young man who received the YFV17D yellow fever vaccine. CDR3s include the opening cysteine and the closing phenylalanine or tryptophan. The D gene is left open where the match is weak. Size is stated for part of the rows, as once, few or many counts, or as a class when the clone is expanded.

>many|-|TRBJ1-1|TRBV12-3/TRBV12-4
CASSPPYTEAFF
TGTGCCAGCAGCCCCCCCTATACTGAAGCTTTCTTT
>many|-|TRBJ1-3|TRBV4-3
CASSQGRGDLMGNTIYF
TGCGCCAGCAGCCAAGGGCGTGGTGACTTAATGGGAAACACCATATATTTT
>many|-|TRBJ1-6|TRBV9
CASSEMTVSPLHF
TGTGCCAGCAGCGAGATGACAGTCTCACCCCTCCACTTT
>many|-|TRBJ1-1|TRBV6-1
CASTPGGRDTEAFF
TGTGCCAGCACCCCGGGTGGCCGAGACACTGAAGCTTTCTTT
>many|TRBD1|TRBJ1-5|TRBV12-3/TRBV12-4
CASSLPGQGRGQPQHF
TGTGCCAGCAGTTTACCGGGACAGGGCCGGGGCCAGCCCCAGCATTTT
>many|-|TRBJ2-2|TRBV2
CASRSGTPNTGELFF
TGTGCCAGCAGATCCGGGACACCGAACACCGGGGAGCTGTTTTTT
>many|-|TRBJ2-7|TRBV5-1
CASSLAAETYEQYF
TGCGCCAGCAGCTTGGCCGCAGAAACCTACGAGCAGTACTTC
>many|-|TRBJ2-7|TRBV3-1
CASSHLRGTVPYEQYF
TGTGCCAGCAGCCACCTAAGGGGGACCGTCCCCTACGAGCAGTACTTC
>many|-|TRBJ2-1|TRBV5-6
CASSGGRYNEQFF
TGTGCCAGCAGCGGGGGGAGGTACAATGAGCAGTTCTTC
>many|-|TRBJ1-1|TRBV9
CASSAKNTEAFF
TGTGCCAGCAGCGCTAAGAACACTGAAGCTTTCTTT
>many|-|TRBJ2-1|TRBV21-1
CASSNLARGYNEQFF
TGTGCCAGCAGCAACCTCGCCCGGGGATACAATGAGCAGTTCTTC
>many|-|TRBJ2-7|TRBV5-1
CASSLDPREQYF
TGCGCCAGCAGCTTGGACCCCCGCGAGCAGTACTTC
>many|-|TRBJ1-1|TRBV3-1
CASSQDHPVRAFF
TGTGCCAGCAGCCAAGACCACCCCGTCCGGGCTTTCTTT
>many|TRBD2|TRBJ2-3|TRBV9
CASSGLAGDTQYF
TGTGCCAGCAGTGGACTAGCGGGAGATACGCAGTATTTT
>few|-|TRBJ2-1|TRBV6-1
CASSGQGPISSYNEQFF
TGTGCCAGCAGTGGTCAGGGCCCTATTAGCTCCTACAATGAGCAGTTCTTC
>many|-|TRBJ2-5|TRBV20-1
CSATRRETQYF
TGCAGTGCAACCAGAAGGGAGACCCAGTACTTC
>many|TRBD2|TRBJ2-5|TRBV3-1
CASSQENFKGRAGAKETQYF
TGTGCCAGCAGCCAAGAAAACTTTAAGGGTCGAGCGGGGGCCAAAGAGACCCAGTACTTC
>-|-|TRBJ1-6|TRBV7-3
CASSLNAPGANSPLHF
TGTGCCAGCAGCTTAAATGCGCCGGGGGCTAATTCACCCCTCCACTTT
>-|-|TRBJ1-5|TRBV29-1
CSVGDGINQPQHF
TGCAGCGTGGGGGACGGAATCAATCAGCCCCAGCATTTT
>many|-|TRBJ2-2|TRBV12-3/TRBV12-4
CASRSNLAPGELFF
TGTGCCAGCAGGTCAAACCTAGCTCCCGGGGAGCTGTTTTTT
>many|-|TRBJ2-2|TRBV11-1
CASSRPRDGELFF
TGTGCCAGCAGCCGCCCGAGAGACGGGGAGCTGTTTTTT
>many|TRBD2|TRBJ2-2|TRBV12-3/TRBV12-4
CASTPHRGDANTGELFF
TGTGCCAGCACCCCCCATCGGGGGGACGCGAACACCGGGGAGCTGTTTTTT
>many|TRBD2|TRBJ2-3|TRBV20-1
CSARENLAGGRDTQYF
TGCAGTGCTAGAGAGAATCTAGCGGGGGGCCGGGATACGCAGTATTTT
>many|-|TRBJ2-7|TRBV5-4
CASSLLSGGHHEQYF
TGTGCCAGCAGCTTGTTGTCCGGGGGCCATCACGAGCAGTACTTC
>many|-|TRBJ1-1|TRBV4-3
CASSQKFRGGTDTEAFF
TGCGCCAGCAGCCAAAAGTTCCGGGGAGGGACGGACACTGAAGCTTTCTTT
>few|-|TRBJ1-5|TRBV7-9
CASTQGGDPNQPQHF
TGTGCCAGCACCCAGGGCGGGGACCCCAATCAGCCCCAGCATTTT
>-|-|TRBJ2-7|TRBV5-6
CASSGNQDRSWEQYF
TGTGCCAGCAGCGGTAACCAGGATCGGTCGTGGGAGCAGTACTTC
>many|TRBD1|TRBJ1-4|TRBV14
CASSLTGRAEKLFF
TGTGCCAGCAGCCTGACAGGGCGGGCTGAAAAACTGTTTTTT
>many|TRBD1|TRBJ1-2|TRBV12-3/TRBV12-4
CASSYRGTGYGYTF
TGTGCCAGCAGCTACAGGGGTACGGGCTATGGCTACACCTTC
>few|TRBD1|TRBJ1-3|TRBV9
CASSVEDRVAGNTIYF
TGTGCCAGCAGCGTAGAAGACAGGGTGGCTGGAAACACCATATATTTT
>many|-|TRBJ1-1|TRBV18
CASSGVNTEAFF
TGTGCCAGCTCAGGCGTCAACACTGAAGCTTTCTTT
>many|-|TRBJ2-1|TRBV7-3
CASSKRGNEQFF
TGTGCCAGCAGCAAAAGGGGGAATGAGCAGTTCTTC
>many|-|TRBJ1-4|TRBV24-1
CATSTGTTGEKLFF
TGTGCCACCAGCACCGGGACAACCGGCGAAAAACTGTTTTTT
>many|-|TRBJ1-1|TRBV28
CASSLFTGTEAFF
TGTGCCAGCAGTTTATTCACGGGCACTGAAGCTTTCTTT
>-|-|TRBJ2-1|TRBV18
CASSPNPAGYNEQFF
TGTGCCAGCTCACCCAACCCGGCGGGCTACAATGAGCAGTTCTTC
>many|TRBD1|TRBJ1-6|TRBV5-1
CASSLGTGGTSLHF
TGCGCCAGCAGCTTGGGGACAGGCGGTACGTCCCTCCACTTT
>many|-|TRBJ1-1|TRBV3-1
CASSQDWSGGAFF
TGTGCCAGCAGCCAAGATTGGTCCGGGGGAGCTTTCTTT
>-|TRBD2|TRBJ2-5|TRBV7-9
CASSTRAGAQETQYF
TGTGCCAGCAGCACCAGAGCGGGGGCGCAAGAGACCCAGTACTTC
>many|-|TRBJ2-5|TRBV11-2
CASSRGVVETQYF
TGTGCCAGCAGCCGGGGAGTAGTCGAGACCCAGTACTTC
>many|-|TRBJ2-2|TRBV12-3/TRBV12-4
CASSRDVIGELFF
TGTGCCAGCAGTCGGGACGTAATTGGGGAGCTGTTTTTT
>few|TRBD1|TRBJ2-1|TRBV11-2
CASSLNPGGNEQFF
TGTGCCAGCAGCTTAAATCCAGGGGGCAATGAGCAGTTCTTC
>-|-|TRBJ2-2|TRBV14
CASSHLGVNTGELFF
TGTGCCAGCAGCCATTTGGGGGTGAACACCGGGGAGCTGTTTTTT
>-|TRBD1|TRBJ2-7|TRBV27
CASSLGQGVDEQYF
TGTGCCAGCAGTTTAGGACAGGGGGTCGACGAGCAGTACTTC
>-|TRBD1|TRBJ2-3|TRBV6-1
CASSLRTGQPTDTQYF
TGTGCCAGCAGCCTCCGGACAGGTCAACCCACAGATACGCAGTATTTT
>many|-|TRBJ1-2|TRBV20-1
CSASSGVLDYGYTF
TGCAGTGCGAGCTCAGGAGTCTTGGACTATGGCTACACCTTC
>-|-|TRBJ2-3|TRBV7-8
CASSLVLTSYTDTQYF
TGTGCCAGCAGCTTAGTTTTGACTTCCTACACAGATACGCAGTATTTT
>-|TRBD1|TRBJ1-4|TRBV5-6
CASSLGTAYTEKLFF
TGTGCCAGCAGCCTCGGGACAGCGTATACTGAAAAACTGTTTTTT
>many|TRBD2|TRBJ2-1|TRBV20-1
CSANGGVFHEQFF
TGCAGTGCAAACGGGGGGGTTTTCCATGAGCAGTTCTTC
>many|-|TRBJ1-1|TRBV5-5
CASSLNPIGGTEAFF
TGTGCCAGCAGCTTGAACCCCATTGGGGGCACTGAAGCTTTCTTT
>many|TRBD2|TRBJ2-1|TRBV7-3
CASRSGTSGTGEQFF
TGTGCCAGCAGATCGGGGACTAGCGGTACGGGTGAGCAGTTCTTC